This T cell receptor (beta chain) appears in the sequencing data of a study of blood T cell repertoires in COVID-19. Turning to the study itself: The United States, Italy and Spain were the sources of the acute and convalescent COVID-19 samples. T cells, B-cell-depleted T cells, or PBMCs provided the cDNA or gDNA that served as material.

The table came from immunoSEQ multiplex PCR; TCRdb's copy has only in-frame clones and leaves some out. Among tens of thousands of clones, 80% to 85% were seen once, and the ten largest hold 5.5% to 6%. The J segment lost 2 bases and the V segment lost 3 bases, leaving 4 bases of the junction unmatched. CDR3 length equals 15 residues. The V gene's germline CDR1 is WNHNN and CDR2 SYGVQD (reference sequence). V is TRBV10-1 and J is TRBJ2-4; TRBD1 matches 7 bases. The receptor comes from a human donor in a cohort sampled during active or convalescent COVID-19. The sequenced material came from peripheral blood. CDR3 bases: TGCGCCAGCAGTGACCGACAGGGACCCAAAAACATTCAGTACTTC. Its translation: CASSDRQGPKNIQYF.